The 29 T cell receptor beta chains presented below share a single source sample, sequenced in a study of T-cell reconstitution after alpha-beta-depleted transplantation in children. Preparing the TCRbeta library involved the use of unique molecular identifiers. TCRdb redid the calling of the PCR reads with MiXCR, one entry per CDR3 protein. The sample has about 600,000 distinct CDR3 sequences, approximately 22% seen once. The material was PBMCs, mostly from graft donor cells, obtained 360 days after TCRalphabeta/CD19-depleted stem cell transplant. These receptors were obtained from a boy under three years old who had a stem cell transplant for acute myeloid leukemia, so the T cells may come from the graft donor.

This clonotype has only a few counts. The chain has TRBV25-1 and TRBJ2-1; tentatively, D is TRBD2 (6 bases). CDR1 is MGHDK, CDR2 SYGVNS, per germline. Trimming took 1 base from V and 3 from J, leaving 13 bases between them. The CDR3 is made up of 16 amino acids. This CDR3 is CASSEWAGSYYNEQFF. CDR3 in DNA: TGTGCCAGCAGTGAATGGGCGGGGAGTTACTACAATGAGCAGTTCTTC.

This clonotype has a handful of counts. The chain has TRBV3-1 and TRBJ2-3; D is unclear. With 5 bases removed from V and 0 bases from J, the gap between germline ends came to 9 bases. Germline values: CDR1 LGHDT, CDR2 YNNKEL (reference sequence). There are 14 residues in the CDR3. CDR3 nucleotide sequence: TGTGCCAGCAGCAGAGCCCCTAGCACAGATACGCAGTATTTT. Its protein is CASSRAPSTDTQYF.

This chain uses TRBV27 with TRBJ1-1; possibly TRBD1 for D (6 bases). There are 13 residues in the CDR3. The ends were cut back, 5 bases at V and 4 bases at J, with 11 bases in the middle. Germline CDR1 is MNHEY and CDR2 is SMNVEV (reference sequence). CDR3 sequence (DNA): TGTGCCAGCAGTATAGGGGGGGGCACTGAAGCTTTCTTT. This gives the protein CASSIGGGTEAFF.

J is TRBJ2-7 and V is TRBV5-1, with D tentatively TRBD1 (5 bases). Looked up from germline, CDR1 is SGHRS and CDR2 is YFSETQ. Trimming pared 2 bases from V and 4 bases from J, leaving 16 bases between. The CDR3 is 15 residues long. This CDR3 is CASSFSAFQGYEQYF. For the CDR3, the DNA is TGCGCCAGCAGCTTTTCGGCCTTTCAGGGTTACGAGCAGTACTTC.

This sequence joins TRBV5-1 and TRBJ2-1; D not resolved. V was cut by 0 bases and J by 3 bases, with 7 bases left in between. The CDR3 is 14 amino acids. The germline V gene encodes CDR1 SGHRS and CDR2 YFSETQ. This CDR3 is CASSLVDIYNEQFF. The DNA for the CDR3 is TGCGCCAGCAGCTTGGTCGACATCTACAATGAGCAGTTCTTC. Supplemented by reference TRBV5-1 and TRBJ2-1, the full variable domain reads KAGVTQTPRYLIKTRGQQVTLSCSPISGHRSVSWYQQTPGQGLQFLFEYFSETQRNKGNFPGRFSGRQFSNSRSEMNVSTLELGDSALYLCASSLVDIYNEQFFGPGTRLTVL.

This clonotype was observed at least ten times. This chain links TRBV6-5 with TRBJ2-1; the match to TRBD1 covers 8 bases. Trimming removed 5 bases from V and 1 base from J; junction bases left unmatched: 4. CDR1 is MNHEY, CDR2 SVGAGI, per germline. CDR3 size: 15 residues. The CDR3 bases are TGTGCCAGCAGTACGACAGGGGCGTCCTACAATGAGCAGTTCTTC. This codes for CASSTTGASYNEQFF.

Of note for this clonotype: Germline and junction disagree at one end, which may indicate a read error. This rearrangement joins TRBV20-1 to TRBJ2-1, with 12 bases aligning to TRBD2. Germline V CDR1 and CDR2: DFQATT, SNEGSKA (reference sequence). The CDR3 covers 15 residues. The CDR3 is CSAQWSLAGGHERFF. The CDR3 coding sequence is TGCAGTGCCCAGTGGTCCCTAGCGGGGGGGCATGAGCGGTTCTTC.

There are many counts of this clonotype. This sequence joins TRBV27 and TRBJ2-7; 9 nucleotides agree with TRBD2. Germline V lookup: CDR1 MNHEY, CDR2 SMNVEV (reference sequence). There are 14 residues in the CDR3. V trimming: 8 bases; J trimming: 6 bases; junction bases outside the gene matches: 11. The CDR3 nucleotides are TGTGCCAGCCGACTAGCGGTAGGGGAACCCGAGCAGTACGTC. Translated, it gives CASRLAVGEPEQYV.

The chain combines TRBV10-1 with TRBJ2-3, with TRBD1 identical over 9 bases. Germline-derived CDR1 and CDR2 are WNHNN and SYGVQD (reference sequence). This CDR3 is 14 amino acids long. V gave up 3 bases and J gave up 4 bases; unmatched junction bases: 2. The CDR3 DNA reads TGCGCCAGCAGTGAAGGACAGGGGTCAGATACGCAGTATTTT. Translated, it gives CASSEGQGSDTQYF.

The CDR3, as DNA: TGCGCCACCTGCCGACGGACTAGCGCGGGCGGGGAGCTGTTTTTT. This sequence encodes CATCRRTSAGGELFF. V usage is TRBV5-1 and J usage is TRBJ2-2; 9 bases match TRBD2. Unmatched junction bases numbered 13, after V lost 9 bases and J lost 7 bases. Germline assignment: CDR1 SGHRS and CDR2 YFSETQ. This CDR3 contains 15 residues.

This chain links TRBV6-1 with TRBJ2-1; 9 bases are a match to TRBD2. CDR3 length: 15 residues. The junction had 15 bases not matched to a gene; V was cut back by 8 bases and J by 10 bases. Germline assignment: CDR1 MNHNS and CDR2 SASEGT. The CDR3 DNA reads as TGTGCCAGCGCCCCGCAGCGGGGGGTAGGGGGGGAGCAGTTCTTC. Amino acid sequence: CASAPQRGVGGEQFF.

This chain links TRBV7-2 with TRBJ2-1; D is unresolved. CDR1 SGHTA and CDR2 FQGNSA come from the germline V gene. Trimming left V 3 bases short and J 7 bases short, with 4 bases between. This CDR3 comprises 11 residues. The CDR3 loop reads CASSFMNEQFF. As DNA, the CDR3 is TGTGCCAGCAGCTTTATGAATGAGCAGTTCTTC.

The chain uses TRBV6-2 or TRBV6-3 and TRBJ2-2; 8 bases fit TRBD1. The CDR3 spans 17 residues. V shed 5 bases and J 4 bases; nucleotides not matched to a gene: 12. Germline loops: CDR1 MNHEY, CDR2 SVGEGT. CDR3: CASSPLGTGMGTGELFF. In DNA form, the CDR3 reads TGTGCCAGCAGTCCCCTCGGGACAGGAATGGGCACCGGGGAGCTGTTTTTT.

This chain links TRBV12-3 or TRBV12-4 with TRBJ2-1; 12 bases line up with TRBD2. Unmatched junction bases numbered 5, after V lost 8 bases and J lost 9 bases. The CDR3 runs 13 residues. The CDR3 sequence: CASVLAGGPEQFF. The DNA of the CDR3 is TGTGCCAGCGTACTAGCGGGGGGCCCTGAGCAGTTCTTC.

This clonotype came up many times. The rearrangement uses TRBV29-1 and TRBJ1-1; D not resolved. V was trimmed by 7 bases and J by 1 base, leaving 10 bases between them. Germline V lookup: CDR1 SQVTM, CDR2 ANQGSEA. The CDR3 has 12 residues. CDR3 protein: CSGSWGNTEAFF. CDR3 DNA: TGCAGCGGCTCTTGGGGGAACACTGAAGCTTTCTTT.

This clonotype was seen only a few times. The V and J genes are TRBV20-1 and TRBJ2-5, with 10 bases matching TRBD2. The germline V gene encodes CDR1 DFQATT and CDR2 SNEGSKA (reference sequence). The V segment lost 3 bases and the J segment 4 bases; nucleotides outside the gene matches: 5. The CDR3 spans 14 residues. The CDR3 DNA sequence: TGCAGTGCTAGTCGCCTAGCGGGGGCAGAGACCCAGTACTTC. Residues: CSASRLAGAETQYF.

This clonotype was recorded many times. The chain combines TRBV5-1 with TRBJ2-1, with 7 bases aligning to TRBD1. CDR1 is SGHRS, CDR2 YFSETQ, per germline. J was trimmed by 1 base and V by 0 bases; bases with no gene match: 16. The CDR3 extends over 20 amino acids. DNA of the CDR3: TGCGCCAGCAGCTTGGGGTTCCGCCTAACAGGGGAAAAGTCCTACAATGAGCAGTTCTTC. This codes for CASSLGFRLTGEKSYNEQFF.

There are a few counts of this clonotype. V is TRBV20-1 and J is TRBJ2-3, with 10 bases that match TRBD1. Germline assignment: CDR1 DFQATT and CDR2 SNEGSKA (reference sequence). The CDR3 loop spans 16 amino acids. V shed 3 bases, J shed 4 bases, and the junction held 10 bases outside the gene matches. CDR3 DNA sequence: TGCAGTGCTAGGGCTCCGGGACAGGGGACCCCAGATACGCAGTATTTT. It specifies CSARAPGQGTPDTQYF.

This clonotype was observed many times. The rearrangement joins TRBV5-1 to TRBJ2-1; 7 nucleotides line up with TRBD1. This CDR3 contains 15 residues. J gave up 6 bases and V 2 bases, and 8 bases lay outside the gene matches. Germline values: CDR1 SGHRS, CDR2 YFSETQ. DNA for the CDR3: TGCGCCAGCAGCTTCCACGGACAGGAAAGCAATGAGCAGTTCTTC. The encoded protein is CASSFHGQESNEQFF.

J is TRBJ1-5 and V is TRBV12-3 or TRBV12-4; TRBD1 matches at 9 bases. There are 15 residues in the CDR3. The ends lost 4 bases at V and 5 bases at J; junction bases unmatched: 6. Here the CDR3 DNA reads TGTGCCAGCAGTTCTGGGACAGGGCCCTATCAGCCCCAGCATTTT. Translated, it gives CASSSGTGPYQPQHF.

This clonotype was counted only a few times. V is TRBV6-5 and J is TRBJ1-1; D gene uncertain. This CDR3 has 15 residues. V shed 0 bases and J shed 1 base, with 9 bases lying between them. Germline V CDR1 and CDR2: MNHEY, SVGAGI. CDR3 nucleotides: TGTGCCAGCAGTTACTCCGGACCGGCGAACACTGAAGCTTTCTTT. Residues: CASSYSGPANTEAFF.

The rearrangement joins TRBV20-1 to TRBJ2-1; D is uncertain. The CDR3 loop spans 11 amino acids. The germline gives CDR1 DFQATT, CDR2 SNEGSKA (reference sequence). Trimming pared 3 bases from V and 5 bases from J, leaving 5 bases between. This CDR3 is CSASTDNEQFF. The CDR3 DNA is TGCAGTGCTAGTACGGACAATGAGCAGTTCTTC.

CDR3 amino acids: CASSRGLNQPQHF. CDR3 nucleotides: TGTGCCAGCTCCCGAGGGTTAAATCAGCCCCAGCATTTT. This rearrangement joins TRBV28 to TRBJ1-5; D call uncertain. The V end was cut by 8 bases, the J end by 4 bases, with 12 bases between. CDR3 length: 13 amino acids. Germline CDR1 is MDHEN and CDR2 is SYDVKM. The entire variable domain, with the rest obtained from reference TRBV28 and TRBJ1-5, is as follows: DVKVTQSSRYLVKRTGEKVFLECVQDMDHENMFWYRQDPGLGLRLIYFSYDVKMKEKGDIPEGYSVSREKKERFSLILESASTNQTSMYLCASSRGLNQPQHFGDGTRLSIL.

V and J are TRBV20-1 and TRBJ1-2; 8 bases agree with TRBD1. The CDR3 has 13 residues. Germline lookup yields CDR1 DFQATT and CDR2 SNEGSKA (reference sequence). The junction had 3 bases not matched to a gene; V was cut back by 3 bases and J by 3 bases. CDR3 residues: CSASQGADYGYTF. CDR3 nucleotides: TGCAGTGCTAGCCAGGGGGCGGACTATGGCTACACCTTC.

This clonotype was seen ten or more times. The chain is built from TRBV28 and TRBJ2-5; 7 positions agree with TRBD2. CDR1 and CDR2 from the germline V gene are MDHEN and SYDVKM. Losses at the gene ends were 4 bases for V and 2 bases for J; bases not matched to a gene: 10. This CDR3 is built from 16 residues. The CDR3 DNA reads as TGTGCCAGCAGTTCCCCCCCTAGCGGCTTACAAGAGACCCAGTACTTC. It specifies CASSSPPSGLQETQYF. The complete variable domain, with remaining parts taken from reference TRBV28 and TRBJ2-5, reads DVKVTQSSRYLVKRTGEKVFLECVQDMDHENMFWYRQDPGLGLRLIYFSYDVKMKEKGDIPEGYSVSREKKERFSLILESASTNQTSMYLCASSSPPSGLQETQYFGPGTRLLVL.

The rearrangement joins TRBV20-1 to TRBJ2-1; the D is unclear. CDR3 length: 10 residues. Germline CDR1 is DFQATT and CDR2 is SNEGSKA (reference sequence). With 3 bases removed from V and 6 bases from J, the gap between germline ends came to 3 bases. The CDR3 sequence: CSASPNEQFF. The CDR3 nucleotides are TGCAGTGCTAGCCCCAATGAGCAGTTCTTC.

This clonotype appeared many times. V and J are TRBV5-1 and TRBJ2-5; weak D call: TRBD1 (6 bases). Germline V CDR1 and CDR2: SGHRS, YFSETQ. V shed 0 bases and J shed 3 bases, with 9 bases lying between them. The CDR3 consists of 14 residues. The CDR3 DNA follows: TGCGCCAGCAGCTTGGGGGGACACGAAGAGACCCAGTACTTC. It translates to CASSLGGHEETQYF.

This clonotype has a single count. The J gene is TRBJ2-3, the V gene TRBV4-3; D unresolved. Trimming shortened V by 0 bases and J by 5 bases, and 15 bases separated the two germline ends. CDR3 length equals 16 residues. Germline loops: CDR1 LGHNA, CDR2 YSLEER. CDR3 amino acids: CASSQDGHRGKDTQYF. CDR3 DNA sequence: TGCGCCAGCAGCCAAGATGGGCACAGAGGAAAAGATACGCAGTATTTT.

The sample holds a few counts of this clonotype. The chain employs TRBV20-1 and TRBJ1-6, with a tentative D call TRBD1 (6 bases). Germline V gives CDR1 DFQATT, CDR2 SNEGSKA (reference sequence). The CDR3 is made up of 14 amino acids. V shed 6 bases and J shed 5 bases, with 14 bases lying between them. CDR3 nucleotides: TGCAGTGCCATAACCGGGACAAATAATTCACCCCTCCACTTT. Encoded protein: CSAITGTNNSPLHF.